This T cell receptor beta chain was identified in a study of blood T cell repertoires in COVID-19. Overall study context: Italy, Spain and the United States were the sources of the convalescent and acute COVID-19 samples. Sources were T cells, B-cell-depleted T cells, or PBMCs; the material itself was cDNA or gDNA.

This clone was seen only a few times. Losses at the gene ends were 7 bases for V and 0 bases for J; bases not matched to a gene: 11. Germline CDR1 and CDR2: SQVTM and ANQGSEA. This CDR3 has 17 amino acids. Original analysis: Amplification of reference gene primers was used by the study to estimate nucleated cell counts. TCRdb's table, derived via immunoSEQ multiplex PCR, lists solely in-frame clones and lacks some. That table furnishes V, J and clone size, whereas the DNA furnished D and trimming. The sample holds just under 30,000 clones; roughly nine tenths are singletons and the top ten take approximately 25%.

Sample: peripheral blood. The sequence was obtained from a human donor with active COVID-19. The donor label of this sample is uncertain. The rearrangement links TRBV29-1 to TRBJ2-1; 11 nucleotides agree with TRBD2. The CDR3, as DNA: TGCAGCGCAGGGGGTCTAGCGGGAGGCAGCTCCTACAATGAGCAGTTCTTC. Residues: CSAGGLAGGSSYNEQFF.